The 5 T cell receptor beta chains below all came from one sample that was sequenced in a study of T cell changes during pregnancy in multiple sclerosis. The repertoire was sequenced with immunoSEQ multiplex PCR; TCRdb's copy has only in-frame clones and lacks some. The table includes more than 35,000 clones, more than 70% detected once. Sample: CD8+ T cells from peripheral blood mononuclear cells, taken after pregnancy. The receptor set was obtained from a female donor in good health, enrolled as a control in a pregnancy study.

This chain uses TRBV27 with TRBJ1-2; D may be TRBD1 (5 bases). CDR1 MNHEY and CDR2 SMNVEV come from the germline V gene (reference sequence). The CDR3 runs to 13 residues. The V end lost 8 bases, the J end lost 4 bases, and 14 bases lay between the germline ends. CDR3 sequence reads: CASGDSGFYGYTF. As DNA, the CDR3 is TGTGCCAGCGGGGACTCAGGGTTCTATGGCTACACCTTC.

This clone was counted only a few times. The chain recombines TRBV29-1 with TRBJ1-2; D perhaps matches TRBD1 (6 bases). The CDR3 runs to 17 residues. The V and J ends lost 2 bases and 1 base respectively, with 20 bases between them. CDR1 is SQVTM, CDR2 ANQGSEA, per germline. This CDR3 reads CSVEKGGGRGSNYGYTF. As DNA, the CDR3 is TGCAGCGTTGAAAAAGGTGGGGGCAGGGGAAGTAACTATGGCTACACCTTC.

The J gene is TRBJ2-1, the V gene TRBV7-9, with TRBD2 matching 14 bases. Germline values: CDR1 SEHNR, CDR2 FQNEAQ (reference sequence). CDR3 length: 15 residues. V shed 6 bases, J shed 8 bases, and the junction held 6 bases outside the gene matches. Here the CDR3 reads CASRTSGGAVDEQFF. The CDR3 DNA reads TGTGCCAGCAGGACTAGCGGGGGGGCGGTGGATGAGCAGTTCTTC.

The V call is TRBV6-5, the J call TRBJ1-5; TRBD1 matches at 7 bases. The germline gives CDR1 MNHEY, CDR2 SVGAGI. V gave up 6 bases and J gave up 2 bases; unmatched junction bases: 4. This CDR3 region has 14 residues. Here the CDR3 reads CASSETGRNQPQHF. The CDR3 coding sequence is TGTGCCAGCAGCGAGACAGGGCGCAATCAGCCCCAGCATTTT.

The gene calls are TRBV11-2 and TRBJ2-2; D possibly corresponds to TRBD1 (5 bases). Looked up from germline, CDR1 is SGHAT and CDR2 is FQNNGV. The CDR3 contains 16 residues. Trimming shortened V by 5 bases and J by 1 base, and 14 bases separated the two germline ends. This chain's CDR3 is CASSQGRSVNTGELFF. The CDR3 nucleotides read TGTGCCAGCAGCCAGGGCCGGTCCGTGAACACCGGGGAGCTGTTTTTT.